A single sample is the source of the 11 T cell receptor beta chains below, sequenced in a study of T-cell memory formation after mild COVID-19 (dated by TCRdb to the early 2020s). Library construction relied on 5' RACE. The data were produced on an Illumina NovaSeq 6000. The public reads were run again by TCRdb, first through fastp at Q25 and then through MiXCR, and only productive beta chains were kept. Every CDR3 protein is listed once, alongside the most common genes and DNA of its rows. The sample table records more than 200,000 distinct CDR3 sequences; roughly 17% of these occur just once. The ten most abundant clones make up about 3.5% of the sample. The sample taken for sequencing was PBMCs or a T cell subset sorted from them (not recorded which). The receptor set was obtained from a man between 18 and 35 years old who had mild COVID-19 (a few samples of this study predate the infection). The sample titles of this study are shuffled in the database, so cell type and time point are left out; the donor was told from shared clones.

This rearrangement joins TRBV6-5 to TRBJ2-7; D is possibly TRBD1 (6 bases). Deletions cut 5 bases from V and 0 bases from J, with 11 bases between. The germline V gene encodes CDR1 MNHEY and CDR2 SVGAGI. The CDR3 runs 14 residues. CDR3 region: CASSPDSSSYEQYV. The CDR3 DNA is TGTGCCAGCAGTCCGGACAGTAGCTCCTACGAGCAGTACGTC.

This clonotype has more than one count but fewer than ten. The chain combines TRBV28 with TRBJ1-1; 8 positions match TRBD1. Germline V gene sequence: CDR1 MDHEN, CDR2 SYDVKM. The CDR3 has 15 residues. With V trimmed by 1 base and J by 5 bases, 6 bases remained unmatched. The CDR3 spells CASSLSGGGRTEAFF. CDR3 bases: TGTGCCAGCAGTTTATCAGGGGGCGGGAGGACTGAAGCTTTCTTT.

There are a few counts of this clonotype. The chain joins TRBV5-1 to TRBJ2-1, with D perhaps matching TRBD2 (8 bases). Germline V gene lookup returns CDR1 SGHRS and CDR2 YFSETQ. Between the trimmed V and J ends, which lost 4 bases and 8 bases, there was a span of 19 bases. The CDR3 is 15 amino acids. CDR3 region: CASSSTGAGGYEQFF. DNA of the CDR3: TGCGCCAGCAGCAGTACAGGGGCGGGGGGCTATGAGCAGTTCTTC.

This clonotype turned up a few times. This sequence joins TRBV20-1 and TRBJ1-5, with D possibly matching TRBD1 (6 bases). Germline V CDR1 and CDR2: DFQATT, SNEGSKA (reference sequence). The CDR3 consists of 15 residues. V was shortened by 2 bases and J by 8 bases, with 19 bases between the two germline ends. CDR3: CSARTLGQSGKPQHF. The CDR3 DNA is TGCAGTGCTAGAACCCTAGGACAGTCTGGGAAGCCCCAGCATTTT.

This CDR3 is CSARVYNEQFF. The CDR3 DNA sequence: TGCAGTGCCCGGGTCTACAATGAGCAGTTCTTC. V and J are TRBV20-1 and TRBJ2-1; D is ambiguous. Germline V lookup: CDR1 DFQATT, CDR2 SNEGSKA (reference sequence). This CDR3 is built from 11 residues. Trimming pared 6 bases from V and 3 bases from J, leaving 6 bases between.

The chain carries TRBV18 and TRBJ1-5; possibly TRBD1 for D (6 bases). V lost 4 bases and J lost 5, with 12 bases in between. Germline lookup yields CDR1 KGHSH and CDR2 LQKENI. This CDR3 contains 14 residues. The CDR3 loop is CASSQQGSYQPQHF. CDR3 sequence (DNA): TGTGCCAGCTCACAACAGGGATCTTATCAGCCCCAGCATTTT.

The V call is TRBV30, the J call TRBJ1-1, with D uncertain. The germline CDR1 and CDR2 sequences are GTSNPN and SVGIG (reference sequence). Trimming left V 0 bases short and J 4 bases short, with 9 bases between. The CDR3 runs 13 residues. The CDR3 sequence is CAWSVLLRTEAFF. The CDR3 nucleotides are TGTGCCTGGAGTGTACTTCTACGCACTGAAGCTTTCTTT. The full variable domain, in which reference TRBV30 and TRBJ1-1 provide the parts outside the CDR3, is SQTIHQWPATLVQPVGSPLSLECTVEGTSNPNLYWYRQAAGRGLQLLFYSVGIGQISSEVPQNLSASRPQDRQFILSSKKLLLSDSGFYLCAWSVLLRTEAFFGQGTRLTVV.

This clonotype was observed many times. The gene calls are TRBV6-2 or TRBV6-3 and TRBJ2-5; TRBD2 matches at 8 bases. The CDR3 contains 17 residues. Germline V gene data show CDR1 as MNHEY and CDR2 as SVGEGT. V lost 2 bases, J lost 5 bases, and 13 bases stayed unmatched. The CDR3 sequence is CASSYPSRTSRGETQYF. CDR3 nucleotides: TGTGCCAGCAGTTACCCGAGTAGGACTAGCAGAGGGGAGACCCAGTACTTC.

This clonotype was picked up a small number of times. The chain's CDR3 is CASGDHYNEQFF. The CDR3 region has the DNA TGTGCCAGCGGGGACCACTACAATGAGCAGTTCTTC. The chain couples TRBV6-2 or TRBV6-3 to TRBJ2-1, with D perhaps given as TRBD1 or TRBD2 (5 bases each). This CDR3 is built from 12 residues. Trimming removed 8 bases from V and 3 bases from J, with 8 bases in between. Germline CDR1 is MNHEY and CDR2 is SVGEGT.

This clonotype was observed once. This chain joins TRBV6-5 and TRBJ2-2, with 7 bases lining up with TRBD2. V lost 2 bases, J lost 3 bases, and 9 bases stayed unmatched. Germline CDR1 is MNHEY and CDR2 is SVGAGI. This CDR3 has 17 residues. CDR3 sequence (DNA): TGTGCCAGCAGTTACGAGGGACTGGCGGGAGACACCGGGGAGCTGTTTTTT. Translation: CASSYEGLAGDTGELFF.

This clonotype was detected a few times. J is TRBJ2-2 and V is TRBV7-3, with D uncertain. Germline V gene sequence: CDR1 SGHTA, CDR2 FQGTGA. V was cut by 5 bases and J by 4 bases, with 11 bases left in between. The CDR3 sequence is 14 residues long. The CDR3 DNA sequence: TGTGCCAGCAGCCCAGCGAGTCCCACCGGGGAGCTGTTTTTT. Encoded protein: CASSPASPTGELFF.